Here is one T cell receptor beta chain with its context. This sample was taken from a study of OX40 agonist ivuxolimab in advanced cancers. Germline V gene sequence: CDR1 SEHNR, CDR2 FQNEAQ (reference sequence). Trimming cost V 5 bases and J 6 bases, with 11 bases left between them. The CDR3 consists of 13 residues. The data were produced by immunoSEQ multiplex PCR, yet TCRdb's version contains in-frame clones alone and is incomplete. The sample includes over 30,000 clones, roughly 87% of them seen just once. The chain uses TRBV7-9 and TRBJ2-1, with D unclear. Sample: CD4+ or CD8+ T cells sorted from blood, taken in a trial of the OX40 agonist ivuxolimab. This sequence was found in an adult with an advanced solid tumor such as melanoma, head and neck, liver or kidney cancer. As DNA, the CDR3 is TGTGCCAGCAGCCCCGGGTCAGCCAATGAGCAGTTCTTC. Its translation is CASSPGSANEQFF.